A single T cell receptor (beta chain) is shown here with its context. CDR3 size: 12 residues. Germline V gene lookup returns CDR1 SNHLY and CDR2 FYNNEI. V lost 7 bases, J lost 7 bases, and 7 bases stayed unmatched. The data are from a study of blood T cell repertoires in COVID-19. About the research overall: T cells, B-cell-depleted T cells, or PBMCs provided the cDNA or gDNA that served as material.

In the study's own analysis: The assay estimated nucleated cells by amplifying reference gene primers. Assay: immunoSEQ multiplex PCR; the TCRdb copy retains only in-frame clones and omits some. That table gives V, J and clone size, and the DNA gave D and trimming. The table lists approximately 260,000 clones, around nine tenths of them singletons, with approximately 2% in the top ten. The rearrangement links TRBV2 to TRBJ2-7, with 7 bases aligning to TRBD1. Sequencing used peripheral blood. This clonotype was obtained from a woman in her 40s who had recovered from COVID-19. The CDR3 coding sequence is TGTGCCAGCAACAGGGGATTGCAAGAGCAGTACTTC. Translated: CASNRGLQEQYF.